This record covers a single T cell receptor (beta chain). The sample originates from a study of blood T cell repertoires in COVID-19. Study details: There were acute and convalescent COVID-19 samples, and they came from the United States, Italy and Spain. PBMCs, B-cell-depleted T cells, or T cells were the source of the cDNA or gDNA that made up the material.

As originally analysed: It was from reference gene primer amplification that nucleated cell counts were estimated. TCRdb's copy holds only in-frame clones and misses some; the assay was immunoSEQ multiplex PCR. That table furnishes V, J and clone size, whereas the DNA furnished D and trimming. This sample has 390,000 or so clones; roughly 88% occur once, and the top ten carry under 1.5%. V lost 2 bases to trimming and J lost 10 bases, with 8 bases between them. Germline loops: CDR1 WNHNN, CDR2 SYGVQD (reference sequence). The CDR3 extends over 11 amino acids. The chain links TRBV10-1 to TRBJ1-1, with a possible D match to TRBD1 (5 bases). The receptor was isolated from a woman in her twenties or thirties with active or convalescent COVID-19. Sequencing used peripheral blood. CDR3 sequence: CASSEGGAAFF. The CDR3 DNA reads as TGCGCCAGCAGTGAGGGAGGGGCAGCTTTCTTT.